Given below is one T cell receptor beta chain in context. This receptor's antigen is unknown. Base qualities were left out, and no much larger clone turns up one base away. The data were taken from a study of blood T cell repertoires in COVID-19 (dated by TCRdb to between 2020 and 2021). Background for the entire study: The collaborator samples originated in the United States, Italy and Spain and spanned the acute and convalescent phases of COVID-19. The repertoires were made available in a free public database intended to serve as a resource for research on the immune response to SARS-CoV-2. HLA class I and class II types, where available, came from metadata supplied by the sample provider rather than from assay-based typing. The sample metadata nearly always contained a de-identified subject ID, COVID-19 status, age in years and sex. The samples were drawn from two sources: the first 160 participants of the ongoing ImmuneRACE study, and over 1,000 subjects contributed by 6 global collaborators. Subjects who had been exposed to COVID-19, were actively infected with it, or had recovered from it provided the deeply sampled blood TCRbeta repertoires that made up the dataset. The prospective study material was composed of cDNA or gDNA derived from T cells, B-cell-depleted T cells, or PBMCs. Broader findings and caveats from the paper: Clinical and demographic metadata were provided uncurated, with the amount varying by source and participant.

Cut back by 1 base and 6 bases, the V and J ends lie 19 bases apart. Spanning cysteine to phenylalanine, the CDR3 consists of 18 amino acids. The entry retains the CDR3 DNA only, 54 bases that are in frame from base 1. CDR1 and CDR2 were assigned from the germline V gene as SGHTA and FQGNSA. Whole blood was collected in K2EDTA tubes by collaborating institutions according to the institutions' own protocols. For TCRbeta analysis, collaborators shipped samples in one of three forms: frozen whole blood, isolated PBMCs, or DNA extracted from either of those sample types. The immunoSEQ Assay, a bias-controlled multiplex PCR, was used to amplify TCRbeta CDR3 regions from genomic DNA. The study's processing was this. The number of nucleated cells in each sample was estimated by amplification of reference gene primers within the assay. Sequence reads were collapsed and filtered to measure the absolute abundance of every unique TCRbeta CDR3 rearrangement. Productive Simpson clonality was computed per sample as the square root of Simpson's diversity index over productive rearrangements. TCRdb limited this immuneACCESS table to in-frame rearrangements with V and J called. A share of clones is missing; checked studies link under half to unresolved V genes, and the rest is unexplained. V, J and clone size are those of that table, while D and trimming were read from the DNA. In all, the sample holds about 180,000 clones, and around 84% of those were seen once. Around 7% of the sample rests with the top ten.

The chain uses TRBV7-2 and TRBJ1-6, with TRBD1 tentatively as D gene (6 bases match). This TCR derives from a man aged 50 to 60 with active or convalescent COVID-19. The sample was peripheral blood. In nucleotide form, the sequence is TGTGCCAGCAGCTTAGAGTTATGGGAGGGCAGGGGTAATTCACCCCTCCACTTT. This translates into CASSLELWEGRGNSPLHF. When the CDR3 is completed using the reference TRBV7-2 and TRBJ1-6 genes on either side, the full variable domain is GAGVSQSPSNKVTEKGKDVELRCDPISGHTALYWYRQSLGQGLEFLIYFQGNSAPDKSGLPSDRFSAERTGGSVSTLTIQRTQQEDSAVYLCASSLELWEGRGNSPLHFGNGTRLTVT.